A selection of T cell receptor beta chains follows, all from one sample in a study of human T cells and chemical hapten exposure. From the RACE reads, TCRdb called clonotypes with MiXCR, one entry per CDR3 protein. The data contain approximately 80,000 distinct CDR3 sequences, around 10% of them seen just once; the ten biggest clones take up 4% to 5%. The specimen comprised whole blood, sampled in connection with sensitization to the hapten diphenylcyclopropenone (DPC). The receptors shown here come from a woman aged 50 to 60 with alopecia areata. Some clones in this sample may be carry-over from other donors' samples. The CDR3 runs from the conserved cysteine through the conserved F or W. A D gene is named only where the DNA matches it firmly. Part of the rows lack a size; the others show once, few, many or a class for expanded clones.

d_call j_call clone_size v_call cdr3_aa cdr3_nt
TRBD2 TRBJ2-1 few TRBV20-1 CSARDSGGRYEQFF TGCAGTGCTAGAGATAGCGGGGGGCGCTATGAGCAGTTCTTC
TRBD2 TRBJ2-3 few TRBV12-3/TRBV12-4 CASSSKLLAGVTDTQYF TGTGCCAGCAGTTCCAAACTTCTAGCGGGGGTCACAGATACGCAGTATTTT
NA TRBJ2-1 few TRBV3-1 CASKGGNEQFF TGTGCCAGCAAGGGGGGCAATGAGCAGTTCTTC
TRBD1 TRBJ1-2 many TRBV18 CASSPNTGGGYGYTF TGTGCCAGCTCACCAAACACAGGGGGAGGCTATGGCTACACCTTC
TRBD1 TRBJ2-3 few TRBV28 CASAAGTVVAGTQYF TGTGCCAGCGCCGCCGGGACAGTGGTTGCCGGTACGCAGTATTTT
NA TRBJ1-2 NA TRBV29-1 CSVEWRQDYGYTF TGCAGCGTTGAATGGCGCCAGGACTATGGCTACACCTTC
NA TRBJ2-1 NA TRBV28 CASGVRAWDVNEQFF TGTGCCAGCGGTGTCCGGGCCTGGGACGTCAATGAGCAGTTCTTC
NA TRBJ2-2 NA TRBV25-1 CASTKGDQPKTGELFF TGTGCCAGCACCAAAGGGGACCAGCCGAAGACCGGGGAGCTGTTTTTT
NA TRBJ2-1 few TRBV2 CASSQIDEQFF TGTGCCAGCAGTCAGATTGATGAGCAGTTCTTC
TRBD1 TRBJ1-2 NA TRBV7-9 CASSIRSGGNYGYTF TGTGCCAGCAGCATACGCTCAGGGGGCAACTATGGCTACACCTTC
NA TRBJ1-1 NA TRBV29-1 CSVARGGTEAFF TGCAGCGTTGCCCGGGGAGGGACTGAAGCTTTCTTT